This T cell receptor beta chain was captured by sequencing in a study of cytomegalovirus exposure and HLA in healthy donors. For the study at large: For the roughly 400 genotyped donors, more than 80% fell within the Caucasian-associated ancestry cluster.

As to this clone: What it recognizes is unknown.

Primers for the PCR totalled 60 Vbeta and 13 Jbeta. Clones were read by immunoSEQ multiplex PCR, and TCRdb kept only the in-frame ones, dropping some. There are more than 150,000 clones in the sample; roughly 83% occur only once, and 1.5% lies in the top ten. Whole-study findings and limits: The only immune exposure information that was available was CMV serostatus. Data from an earlier analysis indicated that most TCR beta V segments were productive either about 87% or about 30% of the time. Specific recognition of CMV antigens was confirmed in vitro for a few chains (all CMV-associated).

The CDR3 has 17 amino acids. J gave up 1 base and V 0 bases, and 6 bases lay outside the gene matches. CDR1 SGHRS and CDR2 YFSETQ come from the germline V gene. The chain uses TRBV5-1 and TRBJ2-5; 10 bases are a match to TRBD2. The sequence came from a woman in her late teens or twenties in good health and CMV-seronegative. Sequences were obtained from PBMCs. The CDR3 sequence is CASSLDLRTSGQETQYF. The CDR3 nucleotides are TGCGCCAGCAGCTTGGACCTCAGGACTAGCGGCCAAGAGACCCAGTACTTC.